Included here is one T cell receptor (beta chain) sequence, with context. What it recognizes is unknown. This sample is part of a study of identical twins. Study-level results: Twins showed weaker excess sharing in their beta out-of-frame sequences.

Using its own MiXCR run on the 5' RACE reads, TCRdb lists one record per CDR3 protein. The sample lists hundreds of thousands of distinct CDR3 sequences, around 21% occurring once. The same sample was also used in a study of T cells expressing NK-cell markers.

Input material: PBMCs. This sequence originates from a young woman in good health.

Here the CDR3 reads CATRGGETDTQYF. The CDR3 region has the DNA TGTGCAACCCGAGGTGGGGAGACAGATACGCAGTATTTT. The V and J genes are TRBV7-8 and TRBJ2-3, with D perhaps matching TRBD2 (5 bases). The CDR3 totals 13 residues. The germline V gene has CDR1 SGHVS and CDR2 FQNEAQ.